Listed below are T cell receptor beta chains from one sample, sequenced in a study of blood T cell repertoires in COVID-19. Profiled with immunoSEQ multiplex PCR; TCRdb holds only in-frame clones, not every one. The sample shows 100,000 to 120,000 clones, roughly 84% of them seen only once. The sequenced material came from peripheral blood. Receptors originate from a man aged 35-49 years with acute or convalescent COVID-19. Each CDR3 is given with its conserved first and last residue. Fields, in order: clone size, D gene, V gene, J gene, CDR3 protein, CDR3 DNA. The D gene is left open where the match is weak. Size is stated for part of the rows, as once, few or many counts, or as a class when the clone is expanded.

clone_size: .
d_call: TRBD1
v_call: TRBV19
j_call: TRBJ2-1
cdr3_aa: CASSIVGTGWNEQFF
cdr3_nt: TGTGCCAGTAGTATCGTGGGGACAGGGTGGAATGAGCAGTTCTTC

clone_size: .
d_call: TRBD2
v_call: TRBV10-3
j_call: TRBJ2-7
cdr3_aa: CAISVGGEYEQYF
cdr3_nt: TGTGCCATCAGTGTTGGGGGGGAATACGAGCAGTACTTC

clone_size: .
d_call: TRBD2
v_call: TRBV6-5
j_call: TRBJ2-1
cdr3_aa: CASIRGGLGNEQFF
cdr3_nt: TGTGCCTCCATTCGGGGAGGGCTCGGCAATGAGCAGTTCTTC

clone_size: .
d_call: .
v_call: TRBV2
j_call: TRBJ1-5
cdr3_aa: CASSFYRDNQPQHF
cdr3_nt: TGTGCCAGCAGTTTTTACAGGGACAATCAGCCCCAGCATTTT

clone_size: .
d_call: .
v_call: TRBV10-3
j_call: TRBJ2-3
cdr3_aa: CAIAGGGVTDTQYF
cdr3_nt: TGTGCCATCGCCGGCGGCGGCGTCACAGATACGCAGTATTTT

clone_size: once
d_call: .
v_call: TRBV3-1/TRBV3-2
j_call: TRBJ1-5
cdr3_aa: CASSQTFGGLLSQPQHF
cdr3_nt: TGTGCCAGCAGCCAGACTTTCGGGGGGCTCTTAAGTCAGCCCCAGCATTTT

clone_size: .
d_call: .
v_call: TRBV12-2
j_call: TRBJ1-1
cdr3_aa: CASRFSGAGGSWTGTEAFF
cdr3_nt: TGTGCAAGTCGCTTTTCCGGAGCAGGGGGCAGCTGGACGGGGACTGAAGCTTTCTTT

clone_size: once
d_call: TRBD1
v_call: TRBV30
j_call: TRBJ1-2
cdr3_aa: CAWVQGANSYYGYTF
cdr3_nt: TGTGCCTGGGTCCAGGGGGCGAATTCCTACTATGGCTACACCTTC

clone_size: .
d_call: .
v_call: TRBV11-2
j_call: TRBJ2-7
cdr3_aa: CASSPIRLDGIYEQYF
cdr3_nt: TGTGCCAGCAGCCCCATCAGACTAGACGGGATTTACGAGCAGTACTTC

clone_size: once
d_call: .
v_call: TRBV5-1
j_call: TRBJ2-3
cdr3_aa: CASSLEGGTQYF
cdr3_nt: TGCGCCAGCAGCTTGGAGGGAGGTACGCAGTATTTT

clone_size: .
d_call: .
v_call: TRBV7-6
j_call: TRBJ2-2
cdr3_aa: CASSDRTASTGELFF
cdr3_nt: TGTGCCAGCAGCGACCGGACAGCGAGCACCGGGGAGCTGTTTTTT

clone_size: .
d_call: .
v_call: TRBV6-5
j_call: TRBJ2-1
cdr3_aa: CASRTGTGYNEQFF
cdr3_nt: TGTGCCAGCAGAACAGGGACGGGGTACAATGAGCAGTTCTTC

clone_size: .
d_call: .
v_call: TRBV6-5
j_call: TRBJ2-4
cdr3_aa: CASRPLGARYIQYF
cdr3_nt: TGTGCCAGCAGACCCCTGGGGGCGAGGTACATTCAGTACTTC

clone_size: .
d_call: TRBD1
v_call: TRBV3-1/TRBV3-2
j_call: TRBJ2-7
cdr3_aa: CASTQGQGVGEQYF
cdr3_nt: TGTGCCAGCACCCAAGGACAGGGGGTAGGGGAGCAGTACTTC

clone_size: .
d_call: TRBD2
v_call: TRBV7-2
j_call: TRBJ2-3
cdr3_aa: CASSLALLAGGLGTDTQYF
cdr3_nt: TGTGCCAGCAGCTTAGCGCTTCTAGCGGGGGGGCTTGGCACAGATACGCAGTATTTT

clone_size: .
d_call: TRBD2
v_call: TRBV11-2
j_call: TRBJ2-7
cdr3_aa: CASKTSGGDLYEQYF
cdr3_nt: TGTGCCAGCAAAACTAGCGGGGGGGATTTATACGAGCAGTACTTC